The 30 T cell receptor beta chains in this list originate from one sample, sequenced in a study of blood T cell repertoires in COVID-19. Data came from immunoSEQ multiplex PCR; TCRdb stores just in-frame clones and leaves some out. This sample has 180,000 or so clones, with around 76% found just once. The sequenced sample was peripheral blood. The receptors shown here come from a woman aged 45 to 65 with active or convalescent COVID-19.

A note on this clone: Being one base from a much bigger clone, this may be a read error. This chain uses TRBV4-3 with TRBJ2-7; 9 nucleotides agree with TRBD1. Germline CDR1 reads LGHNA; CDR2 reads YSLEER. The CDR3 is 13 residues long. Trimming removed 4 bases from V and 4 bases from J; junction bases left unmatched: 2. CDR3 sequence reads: CASSRDRGYEQYF. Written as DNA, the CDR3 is TGCGCCAGCAGCCGCGACAGGGGGTACGAGCAGTACTTC.

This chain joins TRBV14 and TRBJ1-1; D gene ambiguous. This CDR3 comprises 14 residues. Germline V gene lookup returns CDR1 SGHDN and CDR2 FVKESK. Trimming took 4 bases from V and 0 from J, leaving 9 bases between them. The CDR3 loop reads CASSPPGMNTEAFF. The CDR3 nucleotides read TGTGCCAGCAGCCCTCCGGGGATGAACACTGAAGCTTTCTTT.

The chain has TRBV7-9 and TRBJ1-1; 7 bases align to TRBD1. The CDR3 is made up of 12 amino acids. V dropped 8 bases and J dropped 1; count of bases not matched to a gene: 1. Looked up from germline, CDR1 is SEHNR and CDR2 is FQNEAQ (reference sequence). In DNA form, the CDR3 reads TGTGCCAGCGGGACAGAGAACACTGAAGCTTTCTTT. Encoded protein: CASGTENTEAFF. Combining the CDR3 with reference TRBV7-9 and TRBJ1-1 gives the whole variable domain DTGVSQNPRHKITKRGQNVTFRCDPISEHNRLYWYRQTLGQGPEFLTYFQNEAQLEKSRLLSDRFSAERPKGSFSTLEIQRTEQGDSAMYLCASGTENTEAFFGQGTRLTVV.

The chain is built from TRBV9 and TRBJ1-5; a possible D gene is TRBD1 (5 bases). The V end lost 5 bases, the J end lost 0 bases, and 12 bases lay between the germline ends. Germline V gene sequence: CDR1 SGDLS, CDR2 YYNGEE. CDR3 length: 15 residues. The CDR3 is CASRSRAYSNQPQHF. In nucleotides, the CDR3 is TGTGCCAGCAGGAGCAGGGCTTATAGCAATCAGCCCCAGCATTTT.

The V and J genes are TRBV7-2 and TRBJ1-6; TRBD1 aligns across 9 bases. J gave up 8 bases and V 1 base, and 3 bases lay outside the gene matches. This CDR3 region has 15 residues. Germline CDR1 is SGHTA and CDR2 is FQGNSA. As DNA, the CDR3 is TGTGCCAGCAGCTTAGTGGACAGGGGTGATTCACCCCTCCACTTT. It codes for CASSLVDRGDSPLHF.

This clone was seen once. For the CDR3, the DNA is TGTGCCAGCAGCTTATTACTAGCGGGGGGTACCTCCGAGCAGTACTTC. Protein product: CASSLLLAGGTSEQYF. This chain connects TRBV11-2 to TRBJ2-7; 12 bases are a match to TRBD2. V dropped 2 bases and J dropped 6; count of bases not matched to a gene: 8. The CDR3 is 16 residues long. Per germline, CDR1 SGHAT and CDR2 FQNNGV.

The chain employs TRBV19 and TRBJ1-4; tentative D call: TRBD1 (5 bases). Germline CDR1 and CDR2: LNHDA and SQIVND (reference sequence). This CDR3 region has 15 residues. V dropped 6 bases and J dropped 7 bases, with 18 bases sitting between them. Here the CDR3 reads CASSLTGVSVEKLFF. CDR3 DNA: TGTGCCAGTAGCCTCACGGGGGTTTCGGTTGAAAAACTGTTTTTT. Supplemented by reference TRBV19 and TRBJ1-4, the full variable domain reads DGGITQSPKYLFRKEGQNVTLSCEQNLNHDAMYWYRQDPGQGLRLIYYSQIVNDFQKGDIAEGYSVSREKKESFPLTVTSAQKNPTAFYLCASSLTGVSVEKLFFGSGTQLSVL.

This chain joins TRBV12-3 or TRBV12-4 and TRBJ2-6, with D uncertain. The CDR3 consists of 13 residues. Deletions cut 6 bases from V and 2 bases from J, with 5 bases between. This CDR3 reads CASSIPGANVLTF. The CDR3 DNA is TGTGCCAGCAGCATCCCTGGGGCCAACGTCCTGACTTTC.

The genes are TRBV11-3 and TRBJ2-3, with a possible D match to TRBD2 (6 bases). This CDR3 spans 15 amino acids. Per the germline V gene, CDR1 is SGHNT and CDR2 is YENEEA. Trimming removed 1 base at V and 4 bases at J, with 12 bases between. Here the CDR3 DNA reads TGTGCCAGCAGCTTAGCGGCGGGATGGGCAGATACGCAGTATTTT. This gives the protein CASSLAAGWADTQYF.

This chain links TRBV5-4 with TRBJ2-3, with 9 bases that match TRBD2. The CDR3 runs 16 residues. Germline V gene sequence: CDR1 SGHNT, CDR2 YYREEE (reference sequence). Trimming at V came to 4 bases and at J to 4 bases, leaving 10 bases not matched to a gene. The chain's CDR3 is CASSPSLAGSSDTQYF. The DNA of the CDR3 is TGTGCCAGCAGCCCCTCCCTAGCGGGGAGCTCAGATACGCAGTATTTT.

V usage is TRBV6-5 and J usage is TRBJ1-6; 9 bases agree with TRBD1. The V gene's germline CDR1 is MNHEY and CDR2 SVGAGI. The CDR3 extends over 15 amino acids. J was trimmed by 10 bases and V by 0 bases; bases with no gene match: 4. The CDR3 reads CASSYSTGGTSPLHF. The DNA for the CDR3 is TGTGCCAGCAGTTACTCGACAGGGGGAACGTCACCCCTCCACTTT.

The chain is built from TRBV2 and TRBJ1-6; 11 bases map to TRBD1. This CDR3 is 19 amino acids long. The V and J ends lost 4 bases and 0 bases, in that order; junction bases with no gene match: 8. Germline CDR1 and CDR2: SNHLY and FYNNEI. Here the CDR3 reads CASSVIGTGGSSYNSPLHF. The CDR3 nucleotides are TGTGCCAGCAGTGTAATCGGGACAGGGGGAAGCTCCTATAATTCACCCCTCCACTTT.

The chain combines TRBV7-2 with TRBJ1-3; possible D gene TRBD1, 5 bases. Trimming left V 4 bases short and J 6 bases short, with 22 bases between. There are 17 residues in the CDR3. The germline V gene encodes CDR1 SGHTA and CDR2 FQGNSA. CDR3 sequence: CASSSKGRDGLSNTIYF. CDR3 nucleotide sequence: TGTGCCAGCAGCTCCAAAGGGAGGGACGGGTTGTCAAACACCATATATTTT. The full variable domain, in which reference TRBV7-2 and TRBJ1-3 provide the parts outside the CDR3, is GAGVSQSPSNKVTEKGKDVELRCDPISGHTALYWYRQSLGQGLEFLIYFQGNSAPDKSGLPSDRFSAERTGGSVSTLTIQRTQQEDSAVYLCASSSKGRDGLSNTIYFGEGSWLTVV.

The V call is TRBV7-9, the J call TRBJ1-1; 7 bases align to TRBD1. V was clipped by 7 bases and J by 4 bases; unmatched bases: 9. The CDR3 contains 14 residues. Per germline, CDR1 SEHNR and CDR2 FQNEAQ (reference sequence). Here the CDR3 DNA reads TGTGCCAGCACCTCGGGACAGCCGGGCACTGAAGCTTTCTTT. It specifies CASTSGQPGTEAFF.

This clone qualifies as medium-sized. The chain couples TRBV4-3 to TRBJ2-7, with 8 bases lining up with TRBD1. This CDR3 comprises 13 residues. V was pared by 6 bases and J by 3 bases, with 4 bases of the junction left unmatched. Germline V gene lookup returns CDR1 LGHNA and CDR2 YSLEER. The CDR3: CASSSGQGYEQYF. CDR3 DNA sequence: TGCGCCAGCAGTTCCGGACAGGGCTACGAGCAGTACTTC.

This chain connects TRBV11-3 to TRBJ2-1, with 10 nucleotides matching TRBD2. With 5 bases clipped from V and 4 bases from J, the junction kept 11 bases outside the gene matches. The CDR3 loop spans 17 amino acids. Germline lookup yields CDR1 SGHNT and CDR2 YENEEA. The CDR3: CASSPRPQRGGYNEQFF. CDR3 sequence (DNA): TGTGCCAGCAGCCCCAGACCCCAGCGGGGGGGATACAATGAGCAGTTCTTC.

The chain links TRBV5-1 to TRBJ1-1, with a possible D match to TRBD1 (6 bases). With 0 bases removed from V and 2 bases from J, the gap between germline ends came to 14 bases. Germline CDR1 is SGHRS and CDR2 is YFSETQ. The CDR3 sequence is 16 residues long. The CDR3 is CASSLVVRGGNTEAFF. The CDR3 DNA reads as TGCGCCAGCAGCTTGGTGGTCAGGGGCGGTAACACTGAAGCTTTCTTT.

CDR3 residues: CASSVEGGSSGNTIYF. CDR3 in DNA: TGTGCCAGCAGCGTGGAAGGGGGCAGCTCTGGAAACACCATATATTTT. The chain is built from TRBV9 and TRBJ1-3, with 7 bases matching TRBD1. CDR1 and CDR2 from the germline V gene are SGDLS and YYNGEE. V was pared by 2 bases and J by 0 bases, with 5 bases of the junction left unmatched. The CDR3 sequence is 16 residues long.

As DNA, the CDR3 is TGTGCCACCAGCAGAGAGGGAGGGCAGCCCAATGAGCAGTTCTTC. Encoded protein: CATSREGGQPNEQFF. The chain recombines TRBV15 with TRBJ2-1; 7 bases are a match to TRBD2. Germline CDR1 is LNHNV and CDR2 is YYDKDF (reference sequence). The CDR3 is 15 residues long. The ends lost 0 bases at V and 6 bases at J; junction bases unmatched: 5.

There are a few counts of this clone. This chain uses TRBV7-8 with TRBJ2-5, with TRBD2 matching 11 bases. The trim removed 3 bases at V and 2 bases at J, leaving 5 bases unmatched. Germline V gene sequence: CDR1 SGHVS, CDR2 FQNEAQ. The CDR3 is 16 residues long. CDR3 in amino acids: CASSFSGGAGQETQYF. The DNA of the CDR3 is TGTGCCAGCAGCTTTAGCGGGGGGGCCGGACAAGAGACCCAGTACTTC.

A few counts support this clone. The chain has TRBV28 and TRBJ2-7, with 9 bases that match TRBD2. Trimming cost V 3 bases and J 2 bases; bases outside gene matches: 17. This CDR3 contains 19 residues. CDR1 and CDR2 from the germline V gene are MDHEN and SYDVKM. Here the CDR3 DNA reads TGTGCCAGCAGTTTCCCCTATTGGGGGGAGGAGCGGGGGGCCTACGAGCAGTACTTC. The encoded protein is CASSFPYWGEERGAYEQYF.

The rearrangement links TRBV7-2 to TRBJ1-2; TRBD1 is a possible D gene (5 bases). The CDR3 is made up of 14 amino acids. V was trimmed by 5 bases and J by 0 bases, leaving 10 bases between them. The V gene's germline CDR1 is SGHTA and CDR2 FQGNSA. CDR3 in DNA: TGTGCCAGCAGCCCCGGGACTGCTAACTATGGCTACACCTTC. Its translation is CASSPGTANYGYTF.

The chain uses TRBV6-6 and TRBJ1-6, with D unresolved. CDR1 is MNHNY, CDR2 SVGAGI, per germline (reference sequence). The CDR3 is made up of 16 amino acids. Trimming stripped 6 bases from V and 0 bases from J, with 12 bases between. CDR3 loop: CASSPRGTSYNSPLHF. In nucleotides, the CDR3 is TGTGCCAGCAGCCCCCGGGGAACCTCCTATAATTCACCCCTCCACTTT.

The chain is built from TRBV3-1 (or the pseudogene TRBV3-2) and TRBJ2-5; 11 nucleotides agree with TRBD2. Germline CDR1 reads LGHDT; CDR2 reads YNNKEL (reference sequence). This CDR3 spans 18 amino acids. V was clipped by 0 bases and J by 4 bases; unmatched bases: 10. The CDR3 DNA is TGTGCCAGCAGCCAAGATCGGAGTAGCGGGAGGGTACGAGAGACCCAGTACTTC. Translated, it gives CASSQDRSSGRVRETQYF.

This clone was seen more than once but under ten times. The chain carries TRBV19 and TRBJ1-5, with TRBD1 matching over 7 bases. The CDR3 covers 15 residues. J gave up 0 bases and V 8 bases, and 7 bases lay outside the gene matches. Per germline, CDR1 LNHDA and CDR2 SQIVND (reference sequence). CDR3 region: CASQGVHYSNQPQHF. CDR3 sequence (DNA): TGTGCCAGTCAGGGGGTGCATTATAGCAATCAGCCCCAGCATTTT.

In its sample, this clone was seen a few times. The CDR3 bases are TGTGCCACCTCCCGTCCAGGGAACACCGGGGAGCTGTTTTTT. Translated: CATSRPGNTGELFF. V gene TRBV24-1 combines with J gene TRBJ2-2; D not certain. Germline assignment: CDR1 KGHDR and CDR2 SFDVKD. V dropped 9 bases and J dropped 1 base, with 11 bases sitting between them. This CDR3 has 14 residues.

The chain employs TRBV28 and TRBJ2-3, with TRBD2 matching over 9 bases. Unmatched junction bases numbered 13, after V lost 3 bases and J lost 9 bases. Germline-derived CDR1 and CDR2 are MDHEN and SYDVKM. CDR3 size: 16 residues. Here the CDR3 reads CASSFQQAGGRGTQYF. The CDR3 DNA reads TGTGCCAGCAGTTTTCAGCAAGCGGGAGGCCGGGGGACGCAGTATTTT.

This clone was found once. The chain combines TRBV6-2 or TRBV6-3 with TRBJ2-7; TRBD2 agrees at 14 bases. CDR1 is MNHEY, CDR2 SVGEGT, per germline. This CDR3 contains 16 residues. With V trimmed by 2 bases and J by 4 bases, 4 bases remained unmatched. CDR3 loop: CASSYGTSGSLYEQYF. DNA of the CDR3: TGTGCCAGCAGTTACGGGACTAGCGGGAGTCTGTACGAGCAGTACTTC.

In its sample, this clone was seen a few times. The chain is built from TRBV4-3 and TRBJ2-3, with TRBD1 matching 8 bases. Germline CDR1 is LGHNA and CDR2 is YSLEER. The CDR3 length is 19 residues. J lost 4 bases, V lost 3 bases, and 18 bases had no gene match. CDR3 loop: CASSHPSKGRQGIPDTQYF. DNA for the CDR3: TGCGCCAGCAGCCACCCCAGTAAAGGGCGACAGGGGATCCCAGATACGCAGTATTTT.

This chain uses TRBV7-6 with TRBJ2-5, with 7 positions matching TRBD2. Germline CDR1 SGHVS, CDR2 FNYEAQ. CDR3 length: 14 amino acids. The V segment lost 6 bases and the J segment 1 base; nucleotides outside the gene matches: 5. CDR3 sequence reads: CASRREDPQETQYF. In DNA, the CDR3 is TGTGCCAGCAGACGGGAGGACCCCCAAGAGACCCAGTACTTC.